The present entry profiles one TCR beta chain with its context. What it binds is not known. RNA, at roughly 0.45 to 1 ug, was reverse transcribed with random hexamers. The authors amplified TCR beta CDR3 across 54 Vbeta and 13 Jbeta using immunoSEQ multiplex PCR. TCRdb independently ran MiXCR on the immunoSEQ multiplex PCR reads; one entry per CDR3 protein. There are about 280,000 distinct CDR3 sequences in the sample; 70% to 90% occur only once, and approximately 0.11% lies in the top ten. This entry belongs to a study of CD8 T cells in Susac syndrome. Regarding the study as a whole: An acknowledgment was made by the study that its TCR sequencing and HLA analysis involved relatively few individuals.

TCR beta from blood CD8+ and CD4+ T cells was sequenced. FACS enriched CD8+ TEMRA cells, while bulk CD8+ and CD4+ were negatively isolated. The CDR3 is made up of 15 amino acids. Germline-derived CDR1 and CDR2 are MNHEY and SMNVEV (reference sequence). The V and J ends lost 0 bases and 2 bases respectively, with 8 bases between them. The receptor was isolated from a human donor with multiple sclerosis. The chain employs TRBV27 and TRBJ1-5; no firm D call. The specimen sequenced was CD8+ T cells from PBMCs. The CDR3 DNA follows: TGTGCCAGCAGTTTATCGAAAGGAGGCAATCAGCCCCAGCATTTT. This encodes CASSLSKGGNQPQHF.